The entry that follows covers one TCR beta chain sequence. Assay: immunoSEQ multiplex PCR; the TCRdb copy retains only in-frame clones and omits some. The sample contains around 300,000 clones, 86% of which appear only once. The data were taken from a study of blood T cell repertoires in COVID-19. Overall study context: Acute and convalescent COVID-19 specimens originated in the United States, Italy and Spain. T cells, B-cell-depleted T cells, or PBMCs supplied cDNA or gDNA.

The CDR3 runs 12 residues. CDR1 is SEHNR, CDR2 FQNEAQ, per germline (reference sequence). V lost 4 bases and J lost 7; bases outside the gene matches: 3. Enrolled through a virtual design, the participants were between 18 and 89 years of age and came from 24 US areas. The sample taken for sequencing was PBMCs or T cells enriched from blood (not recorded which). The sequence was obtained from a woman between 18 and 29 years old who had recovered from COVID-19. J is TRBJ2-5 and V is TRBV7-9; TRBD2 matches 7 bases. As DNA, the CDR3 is TGTGCCAGCAGCTCCCCGGGGGGGACCCAGTACTTC. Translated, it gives CASSSPGGTQYF.